This T cell receptor beta chain was identified during a study of blood T cell repertoires in COVID-19. The protocol was immunoSEQ multiplex PCR, while the TCRdb copy is restricted to in-frame clones and leaves out a portion. In the table there are 300,000 to 450,000 clones, 88% of which are singletons. Per germline, CDR1 KGHSH and CDR2 LQKENI. The ends lost 3 bases at V and 4 bases at J; junction bases unmatched: 5. The CDR3 has 15 residues. The study recruited people aged 18 to 89 years across approximately 24 US areas. The TCR sequence derives from a woman under 30 who had recovered from COVID-19. The chain uses TRBV18 and TRBJ1-2; 10 nucleotides agree with TRBD1. Input material: PBMCs or T cells enriched from blood (not recorded which). The CDR3 bases are TGTGCCAGCTCACCGGGGACAGGGGAATTCTATGGCTACACCTTC. Amino acid sequence: CASSPGTGEFYGYTF.